Detailed here is one T cell receptor beta chain. Antigen: not known. Separation from the roughly 700-subject first cohort characterized the roughly 120-subject validation cohort, to which the donors belonged. Assay used: immunoSEQ multiplex PCR; TCRdb lists only in-frame clones, some missing. In the table there are approximately 150,000 clones, about nine tenths of which are singletons. Germline CDR1 LNHDA, CDR2 SQIVND (reference sequence). V shed 3 bases and J 0 bases; nucleotides not matched to a gene: 7. The CDR3 is 18 amino acids. The entry originates in a study of cytomegalovirus exposure and HLA in healthy donors. General observations from the study: Overall, around 160 TCR beta chains were annotated as cytomegalovirus-associated. Some public TCRs appeared in many individuals, while most sequences were rare.

The receptor's source is a man between 18 and 35 years old in good health and CMV-seronegative. Sequencing was performed on PBMCs. The chain combines TRBV19 with TRBJ2-6; 8 bases are shared with TRBD1. CDR3 bases: TGTGCCAGTAGTATTTCTTGGACAGGGAGCTCTGGGGCCAACGTCCTGACTTTC. Amino acids: CASSISWTGSSGANVLTF.